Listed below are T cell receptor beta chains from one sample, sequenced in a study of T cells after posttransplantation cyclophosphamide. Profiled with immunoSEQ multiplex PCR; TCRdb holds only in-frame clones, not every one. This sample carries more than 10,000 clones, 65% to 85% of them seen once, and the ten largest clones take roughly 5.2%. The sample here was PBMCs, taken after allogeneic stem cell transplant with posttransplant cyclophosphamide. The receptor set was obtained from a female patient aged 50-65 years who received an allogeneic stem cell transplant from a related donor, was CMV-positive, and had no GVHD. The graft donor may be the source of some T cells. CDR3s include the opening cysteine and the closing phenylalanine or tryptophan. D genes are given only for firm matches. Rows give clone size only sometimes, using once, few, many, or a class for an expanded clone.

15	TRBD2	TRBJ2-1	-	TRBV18	TGTGCCAGCTCGTACCTAGCGGGGGGGGATGGTGAGCAGTTCTTC	CASSYLAGGDGEQFF
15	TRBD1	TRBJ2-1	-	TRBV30	TGTGCCTGGAGTCCCCGGGACAGGGTCTACAATGAGCAGTTCTTC	CAWSPRDRVYNEQFF
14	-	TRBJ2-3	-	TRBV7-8	TGTGCCAGCAGCTACGACCGAGGAACAGATACGCAGTATTTT	CASSYDRGTDTQYF
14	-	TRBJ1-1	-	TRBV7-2	TGTGCCAGCAGCTGGACAGTAAGGAACACTGAAGCTTTCTTT	CASSWTVRNTEAFF
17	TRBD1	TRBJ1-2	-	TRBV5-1	TGCGCCAGCAGCATAACCTCCGGGACAGGGGGCAACTATGGCTACACCTTC	CASSITSGTGGNYGYTF
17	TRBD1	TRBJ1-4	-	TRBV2	TGTGCCAGCAGTGACGCCTCCGGGACAGGAGGGTGGGAAAAACTGTTTTTT	CASSDASGTGGWEKLFF
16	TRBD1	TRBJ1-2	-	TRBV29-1	TGCAGCGTTGAAGATATTTGGCAGGGGGGAAACTATGGCTACACCTTC	CSVEDIWQGGNYGYTF
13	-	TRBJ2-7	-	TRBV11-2	TGTGCCAGCAGCTTAGGGAGGGTATACGAGCAGTACTTC	CASSLGRVYEQYF
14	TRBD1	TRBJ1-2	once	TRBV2	TGTGCCAGCAGACTTGGGACAGGGACGGATGGCTACACCTTC	CASRLGTGTDGYTF
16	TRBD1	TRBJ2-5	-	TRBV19	TGTGCCAGTAGTACCACCGGGACAGGGGCCTCGGGGGAGCAGTACTTC	CASSTTGTGASGEQYF
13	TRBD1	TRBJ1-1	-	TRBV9	TGTGCCAGCAGCCCCAGACAGGGAGCTGAAGCTTTCTTT	CASSPRQGAEAFF
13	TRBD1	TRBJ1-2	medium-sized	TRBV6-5	TGTGCCAGCAGCAAGGGACAGGGTCTTGGCTACACCTTC	CASSKGQGLGYTF
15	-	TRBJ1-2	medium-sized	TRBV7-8	TGTGCCAGCACCCGAGAGCGGGGGGAATCCTATGGCTACACCTTC	CASTRERGESYGYTF
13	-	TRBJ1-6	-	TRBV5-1	TGCGCCAGCAGCTTGACCTGGGAGTCACCCCTCCACTTT	CASSLTWESPLHF
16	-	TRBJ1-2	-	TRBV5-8	TGTGCCAGCAGTTCACAGGGCGGGCAGCCTAACTATGGCTACACCTTC	CASSSQGGQPNYGYTF
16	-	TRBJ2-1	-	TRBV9	TGTGCCAGCAGCGTAGGCGCTAGCGATATTTATAATGAGCAGTTCTTC	CASSVGASDIYNEQFF